The T cell receptor beta chain described here comes from a study of blood T cell repertoires in COVID-19. About the research overall: PBMCs, B-cell-depleted T cells, or T cells were the source of the cDNA or gDNA that made up the material.

In the original workflow: Cell counts per sample came from amplifying reference gene primers. Here immunoSEQ multiplex PCR was the method, and the copy in TCRdb shows in-frame clones only, minus some. V and J calls and clone size are as listed in that table; D and trimming were resolved from the DNA. This table has about 21,000 clones, 75% to 90% appearing once. The V gene's germline CDR1 is SGHRS and CDR2 YFSETQ. Germline trimming cut 0 bases from V and 4 bases from J; bases unmatched to any gene: 16. The CDR3 spans 19 residues. The sample was peripheral blood. This sequence originates from a man in his 70s with active COVID-19. V is TRBV5-1 and J is TRBJ2-3; 8 nucleotides match TRBD2. This CDR3 reads CASSLGLGGGSTTPDTQYF. The CDR3, as DNA: TGCGCCAGCAGCTTGGGACTCGGGGGGGGATCTACAACCCCAGATACGCAGTATTTT.